This note documents a single T cell receptor (beta chain) sequence. The antigen remains unidentified. This entry belongs to a study of cytomegalovirus exposure and HLA in healthy donors. Study findings and constraints: CMV antigen specificity was confirmed in vitro for a few CMV-associated chains. In a later analysis, about 17,000 TCR beta sequences were associated with HLA alleles at 0.05 false discovery rate.

It was with 60 Vbeta and 13 Jbeta primers that the PCR ran. TCRdb's copy holds only in-frame clones and misses some; the assay was immunoSEQ multiplex PCR. The sample consists of about 160,000 clones, roughly 80% of them appearing once. V gave up 3 bases and J gave up 6 bases, with 12 bases separating them. Germline lookup yields CDR1 MGHDK and CDR2 SYGVNS. The CDR3 is 14 residues long. The sample taken for sequencing was PBMCs. This chain links TRBV25-1 with TRBJ1-5; no firm D call. The receptor was derived from a man in his thirties or forties in good health and CMV-seronegative. In nucleotides, the CDR3 is TGTGCCAGCAGTGATCCTGGGCAGACTCAGCCCCAGCATTTT. Translated, it gives CASSDPGQTQPQHF. The complete variable domain, with remaining parts taken from reference TRBV25-1 and TRBJ1-5, reads EADIYQTPRYLVIGTGKKITLECSQTMGHDKMYWYQQDPGMELHLIHYSYGVNSTEKGDLSSESTVSRIRTEHFPLTLESARPSHTSQYLCASSDPGQTQPQHFGDGTRLSIL.